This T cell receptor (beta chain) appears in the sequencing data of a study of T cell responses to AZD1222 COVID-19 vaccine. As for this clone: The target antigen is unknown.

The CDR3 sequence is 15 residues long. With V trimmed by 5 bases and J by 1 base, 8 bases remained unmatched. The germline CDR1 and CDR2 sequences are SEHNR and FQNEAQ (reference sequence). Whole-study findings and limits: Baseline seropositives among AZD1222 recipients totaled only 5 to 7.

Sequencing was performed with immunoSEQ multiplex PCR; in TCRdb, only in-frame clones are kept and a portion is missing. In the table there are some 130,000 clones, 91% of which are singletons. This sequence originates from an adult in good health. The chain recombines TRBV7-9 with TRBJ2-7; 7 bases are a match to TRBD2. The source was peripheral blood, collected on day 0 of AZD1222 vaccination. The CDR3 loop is CASSKTSGASYEQYF. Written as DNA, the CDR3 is TGTGCCAGCAGCAAAACCAGCGGGGCTTCCTACGAGCAGTACTTC. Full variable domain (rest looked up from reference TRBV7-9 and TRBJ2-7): DTGVSQNPRHKITKRGQNVTFRCDPISEHNRLYWYRQTLGQGPEFLTYFQNEAQLEKSRLLSDRFSAERPKGSFSTLEIQRTEQGDSAMYLCASSKTSGASYEQYFGPGTRLTVT.